A selection of T cell receptor beta chains follows, all from one sample in a study of T cell responses to AZD1222 COVID-19 vaccine. Sequencing used immunoSEQ multiplex PCR; TCRdb keeps in-frame clones, though not all of them. The data show about 95,000 clones, around nine tenths seen once. The material sequenced was peripheral blood, taken on day 0 of AZD1222 vaccination. The receptors stem from an adult in good health. Each CDR3 is given with its conserved first and last residue. Fields, in order: clone size, J gene, D gene, V gene, CDR3 protein, CDR3 DNA. D genes are given only for firm matches. Size tells how often a clone was seen (once, few, many) or the class of an expanded clone, and some rows leave it out.

>.|TRBJ1-4|.|TRBV11-2
CASSPSGTPNEKLFF
TGTGCCAGCAGCCCCTCCGGGACACCGAATGAAAAACTGTTTTTT
>.|TRBJ2-1|.|TRBV27
CASSLYGTKSYNEQFF
TGTGCCAGCAGTTTATACGGGACAAAGAGCTACAATGAGCAGTTCTTC
>.|TRBJ1-1|TRBD1|TRBV4-1
CASSLTDREITEAFF
TGCGCCAGCAGCCTGACCGACAGGGAAATCACTGAAGCTTTCTTT
>.|TRBJ1-2|.|TRBV7-8
CASSLAGRGYGYTF
TGTGCCAGCAGCTTAGCGGGCAGGGGCTATGGCTACACCTTC
>.|TRBJ1-5|TRBD1|TRBV2
CASRRGTGGYQPQHF
TGTGCCAGCCGACGGGGGACAGGGGGATATCAGCCCCAGCATTTT
>.|TRBJ2-1|TRBD2|TRBV7-9
CASSLSLAGSNNEQFF
TGTGCCAGCAGCTTAAGCTTAGCGGGGTCCAATAATGAGCAGTTCTTC
>.|TRBJ1-2|TRBD1|TRBV6-5
CASSASDRAYGYTF
TGTGCCAGCAGCGCCAGCGACAGGGCCTATGGCTACACCTTC
>.|TRBJ2-5|.|TRBV19
CASSITPWGQETQYF
TGTGCCAGTAGTATAACCCCCTGGGGCCAAGAGACCCAGTACTTC
>.|TRBJ1-6|.|TRBV11-2
CASSSPTPGNSPLHF
TGTGCCAGCAGCTCCCCGACCCCTGGGAATTCACCCCTCCACTTT
>.|TRBJ2-7|TRBD2|TRBV7-9
CASSFPTSGGFYEQYF
TGTGCCAGCAGCTTCCCCACTAGCGGGGGTTTCTACGAGCAGTACTTC
>.|TRBJ2-1|TRBD2|TRBV5-5
CASSRKGTSGGNNEQFF
TGTGCCAGCAGCCGCAAGGGGACTAGCGGGGGAAACAATGAGCAGTTCTTC
>once|TRBJ1-1|.|TRBV11-2
CASSLEQGSWGTEAFF
TGTGCCAGCAGCTTAGAACAGGGATCTTGGGGCACTGAAGCTTTCTTT
>.|TRBJ2-1|TRBD2|TRBV6-2/TRBV6-3
CASSSPLAAYYNEQFF
TGTGCCAGCAGTTCCCCTCTAGCGGCATACTACAATGAGCAGTTCTTC
>few|TRBJ2-2|.|TRBV4-2
CASSQDIGFTGELFF
TGTGCCAGCAGCCAAGATATTGGGTTCACCGGGGAGCTGTTTTTT
>.|TRBJ2-7|.|TRBV30
CAWVQGDEQYF
TGTGCCTGGGTACAGGGAGACGAGCAGTACTTC
>once|TRBJ1-5|.|TRBV24-1
CATSDWRVGNNQPQHF
TGTGCCACCAGTGATTGGCGGGTAGGGAACAATCAGCCCCAGCATTTT
>.|TRBJ2-1|TRBD2|TRBV7-9
CASSLVLAGHYNEQFF
TGTGCCAGCAGCTTAGTATTAGCGGGGCACTACAATGAGCAGTTCTTC
>.|TRBJ2-2|.|TRBV11-3
CASSLASGGNTGELFF
TGTGCCAGCAGCTTAGCCTCCGGGGGCAACACCGGGGAGCTGTTTTTT
>.|TRBJ1-6|.|TRBV5-5
CASSFGGSSYNSPLHF
TGTGCCAGCAGCTTCGGCGGGAGCTCCTATAATTCACCCCTCCACTTT
>.|TRBJ2-7|.|TRBV28
CASSLNEAYEQYF
TGTGCCAGCAGTTTAAACGAAGCCTACGAGCAGTACTTC
>.|TRBJ1-1|TRBD1|TRBV7-2
CASSFGTEGKDTEAFF
TGTGCCAGCAGCTTTGGGACAGAGGGGAAGGACACTGAAGCTTTCTTT
>.|TRBJ1-3|.|TRBV6-5
CASSYREGNTIYF
TGTGCCAGCAGTTACAGGGAGGGGAACACCATATATTTT
>.|TRBJ1-3|.|TRBV10-3
CAISESAGNTIYF
TGTGCCATCAGTGAGTCGGCCGGAAACACCATATATTTT
>.|TRBJ2-5|TRBD2|TRBV7-8
CASRPTRGLRKGETQYF
TGTGCCAGCAGGCCCACTCGGGGACTACGAAAGGGAGAGACCCAGTACTTC
>.|TRBJ1-1|TRBD1|TRBV27
CASSLTPGQGGPEAFF
TGTGCCAGCAGTTTAACCCCGGGACAGGGGGGTCCTGAAGCTTTCTTT
>.|TRBJ1-2|.|TRBV28
CASSFWEGGYTF
TGTGCCAGCAGTTTCTGGGAGGGAGGCTACACCTTC
>.|TRBJ1-2|.|TRBV27
CASRTLFGGSYGYTF
TGTGCCAGCAGGACTCTTTTCGGAGGATCATATGGCTACACCTTC
>.|TRBJ1-1|.|TRBV19
CASSTRGNMNTEAFF
TGTGCCAGTAGCACCCGAGGCAATATGAACACTGAAGCTTTCTTT
>.|TRBJ1-2|.|TRBV5-4
CASSLGGWYGYTF
TGTGCCAGCAGCTTGGGGGGGTGGTATGGCTACACCTTC
>.|TRBJ1-1|.|TRBV6-5
CASRPGLGTEAFF
TGTGCCAGCAGGCCTGGGCTGGGGACTGAAGCTTTCTTT
>.|TRBJ1-1|.|TRBV5-6
CASSLLGGSGQRNTEAFF
TGTGCCAGCAGCTTGTTGGGGGGAAGTGGACAGAGGAACACTGAAGCTTTCTTT
>.|TRBJ1-2|TRBD1|TRBV28
CASSLEGAGGRGYTF
TGTGCCAGCAGTTTAGAGGGGGCAGGCGGCCGCGGCTACACCTTC
>.|TRBJ2-5|.|TRBV25-1
CASSGDPETQYF
TGTGCCAGCAGTGGGGACCCCGAGACCCAGTACTTC
>.|TRBJ2-7|.|TRBV11-2
CASSPDSVLYEQYF
TGTGCCAGCAGCCCGGACAGCGTTCTATACGAGCAGTACTTC
>.|TRBJ1-6|.|TRBV28
CASTPMRVRHSPLHF
TGTGCCAGCACCCCCATGAGGGTAAGGCATTCACCCCTCCACTTT
>.|TRBJ2-2|.|TRBV9
CASSVSDGELFF
TGTGCCAGCAGCGTTTCCGACGGGGAGCTGTTTTTT
>.|TRBJ1-5|.|TRBV5-6
CASSLGSMNSNQPQHF
TGTGCCAGCAGCCTCGGTAGCATGAATAGCAATCAGCCCCAGCATTTT
>.|TRBJ1-1|.|TRBV4-1
CASSQAGDTEAFF
TGCGCCAGCAGCCAAGCGGGGGACACTGAAGCTTTCTTT
>.|TRBJ2-7|TRBD2|TRBV4-1
CASSPTSGTSYEQYF
TGCGCCAGCAGCCCGACTAGCGGAACTTCCTACGAGCAGTACTTC
>.|TRBJ2-1|.|TRBV12-3/TRBV12-4
CASSSSEQFF
TGTGCCAGCAGCTCGAGTGAGCAGTTCTTC
>.|TRBJ1-5|.|TRBV19
CASSIVLQGPHQPQHF
TGTGCCAGTAGTATCGTCTTGCAGGGTCCCCATCAGCCCCAGCATTTT
>.|TRBJ2-3|TRBD2|TRBV7-2
CASSLGLADMNTQYF
TGTGCCAGCAGCTTAGGACTAGCGGACATGAATACGCAGTATTTT
>once|TRBJ1-2|.|TRBV7-8
CASSPRGIELVGYTF
TGTGCCAGCAGTCCCCGGGGTATAGAGCTTGTTGGCTACACCTTC
>.|TRBJ2-7|.|TRBV6-7
CASSWTAVKQYF
TGTGCCAGCAGTTGGACAGCGGTCAAGCAGTACTTC
>few|TRBJ1-4|TRBD1|TRBV10-1
CASSDPGQGGEKLFF
TGCGCCAGCAGTGACCCGGGACAGGGAGGTGAAAAACTGTTTTTT
>few|TRBJ2-7|.|TRBV10-1
CASSDRGAGYEQYF
TGCGCCAGCAGTGATCGGGGGGCCGGCTACGAGCAGTACTTC
>.|TRBJ1-5|.|TRBV28
CASTHREVIQPQHF
TGTGCCAGCACCCACAGGGAAGTAATCCAGCCCCAGCATTTT
>.|TRBJ2-3|.|TRBV6-5
CASTRPPTDTQYF
TGTGCCAGCACTCGTCCTCCCACAGATACGCAGTATTTT
>.|TRBJ2-7|.|TRBV19
CASSRGRKIVDEQYF
TGTGCCAGTAGTAGGGGACGGAAAATAGTGGACGAGCAGTACTTC
>.|TRBJ1-1|.|TRBV19
CASSIVGVSTEAFF
TGTGCCAGTAGTATAGTGGGGGTTTCGACTGAAGCTTTCTTT
>.|TRBJ1-5|.|TRBV9
CASSVGSAQNQPQHF
TGTGCCAGCAGCGTAGGTAGCGCTCAGAATCAGCCCCAGCATTTT
>.|TRBJ2-2|.|TRBV11-2
CASSWAGAFGELFF
TGTGCCAGCAGCTGGGCGGGGGCTTTCGGGGAGCTGTTTTTT
>.|TRBJ1-5|.|TRBV9
CASSVDGSSDQPQHF
TGTGCCAGCAGCGTAGATGGCAGTAGTGATCAGCCCCAGCATTTT
>few|TRBJ1-2|TRBD1|TRBV10-2
CASGEVAGGYGYTF
TGCGCCAGCGGGGAGGTGGCAGGGGGATATGGCTACACCTTC
>.|TRBJ1-6|.|TRBV7-9
CASSSRSYNSPLHF
TGTGCCAGCAGCTCGAGGAGTTATAATTCACCCCTCCACTTT
>.|TRBJ1-3|.|TRBV6-4
CASKPTGCGNTIYF
TGTGCCAGCAAACCGACAGGCTGTGGAAACACCATATATTTT
>.|TRBJ2-7|.|TRBV27
CASSHRESYEQYF
TGTGCCAGCAGCCACCGGGAATCCTACGAGCAGTACTTC
>.|TRBJ1-6|.|TRBV3-1/TRBV3-2
CASSSRASPLHF
TGTGCCAGCTCCTCAAGGGCGTCACCCCTCCACTTT